This T cell receptor (beta chain) was obtained from a study of cytomegalovirus exposure and HLA in healthy donors. V shed 1 base and J shed 7 bases, with 14 bases lying between them. The CDR3 sequence is 14 residues long. CDR1 is SGHNT and CDR2 is YENEEA in the germline V gene. Primers included in the PCR were 60 Vbeta and 13 Jbeta primers. Using immunoSEQ multiplex PCR, the repertoire was profiled, and TCRdb retains in-frame clones only, with some absent. The sample has about 130,000 clones, less than 85% seen once. The chain employs TRBV11-3 and TRBJ2-7; a weak D match, TRBD2 (7 bases). This TCR was sampled from a woman aged 40 to 49 in good health and CMV-seropositive. The specimen was PBMCs. Here the CDR3 reads CASSLGGGSGEQYF. Here the CDR3 DNA reads TGTGCCAGCAGCTTAGGCGGGGGCAGTGGGGAGCAGTACTTC.